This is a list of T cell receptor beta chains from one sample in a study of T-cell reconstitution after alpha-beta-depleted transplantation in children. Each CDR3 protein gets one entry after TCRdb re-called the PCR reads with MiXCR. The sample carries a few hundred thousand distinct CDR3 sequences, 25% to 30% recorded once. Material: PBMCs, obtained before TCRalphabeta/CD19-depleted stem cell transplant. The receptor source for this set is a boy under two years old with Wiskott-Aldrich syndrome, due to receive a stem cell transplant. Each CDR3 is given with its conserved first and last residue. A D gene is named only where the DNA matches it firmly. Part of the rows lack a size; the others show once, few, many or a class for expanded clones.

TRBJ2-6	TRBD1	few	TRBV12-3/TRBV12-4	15	TGTGCCAGCAGTGACAGGGCCCCTGGGGCCAACGTCCTGACTTTC	CASSDRAPGANVLTF
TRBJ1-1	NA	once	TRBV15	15	TGTGCCACCAGCAGAGTAGGGGCAAAGGGCACTGAAGCTTTCTTT	CATSRVGAKGTEAFF
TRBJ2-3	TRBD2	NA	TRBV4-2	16	TGTGCCAGCAGGCATTCGACTAGCGGGCTTACAGATACGCAGTATTTT	CASRHSTSGLTDTQYF
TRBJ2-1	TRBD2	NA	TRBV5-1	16	TGCGCCAGCAGCACGGTAGCGGGAACAGGGTACAATGAGCAGTTCTTC	CASSTVAGTGYNEQFF
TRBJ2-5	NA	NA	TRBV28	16	TGTGCCAGCAGTTTTTTCGGGGGCGGAGGCGTGGAGACCCAGTACTTC	CASSFFGGGGVETQYF
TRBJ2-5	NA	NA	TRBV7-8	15	TGTGCCAGCAACCCCAGCGGGTCTTACCAAGAGACCCAGTACTTC	CASNPSGSYQETQYF
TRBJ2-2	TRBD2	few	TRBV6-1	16	TGTGCCAGCCTTCCCTCTAGCGGGAAAGGCACCGGGGAGCTGTTTTTT	CASLPSSGKGTGELFF
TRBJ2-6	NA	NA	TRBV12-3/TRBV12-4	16	TGTGCCAGCAGTTTATGGAGGGGTTCTGGGGCCAACGTCCTGACTTTC	CASSLWRGSGANVLTF
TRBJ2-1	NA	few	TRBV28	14	TGTGCCAGCAGTTTTAGCGGCGTATACAATGAGCAGTTCTTC	CASSFSGVYNEQFF
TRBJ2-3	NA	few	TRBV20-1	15	TGCAGTGCTCTACGGATGTCGGGGAGCACAGATACGCAGTATTTT	CSALRMSGSTDTQYF
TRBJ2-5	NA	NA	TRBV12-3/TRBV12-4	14	TGTGCCAGCAGTTTAGGGATACAGGGAGAGACCCAGTACTTC	CASSLGIQGETQYF
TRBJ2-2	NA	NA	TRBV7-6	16	TGTGCCAGCAGCTTATTTGGCGGGGCGAACACCGGGGAGCTGTTTTTT	CASSLFGGANTGELFF
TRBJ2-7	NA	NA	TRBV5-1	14	TGCGCCAGCAGCTTGAAGGGAATCTCCTACGAGCAGTACTTC	CASSLKGISYEQYF
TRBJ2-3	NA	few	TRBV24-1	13	TGTGCCACCAGTGATTTGCGTACAGATACGCAGTATTTT	CATSDLRTDTQYF
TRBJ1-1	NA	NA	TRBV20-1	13	TGCAGTGCTAGAGATCGAAGGGACGCTGAAGCTTTCTTT	CSARDRRDAEAFF
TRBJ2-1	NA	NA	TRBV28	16	TGTGCCAGCAGTTTATTTGGGGGAAACACCTACAATGAGCAGTTCTTC	CASSLFGGNTYNEQFF
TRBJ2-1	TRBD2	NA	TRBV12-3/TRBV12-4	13	TGTGCCAGCCAACTAGCGGGGTACAATGAGCAGTTCTTC	CASQLAGYNEQFF
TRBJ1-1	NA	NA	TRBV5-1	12	TGCGCCAGCAGCTCCAGTGGTCCTGAAGCTTTCTTT	CASSSSGPEAFF
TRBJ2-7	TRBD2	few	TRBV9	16	TGTGCCAGCAGCGTAGATGCGGGGGGGCGCTCCTACGAGCAGTACTTC	CASSVDAGGRSYEQYF
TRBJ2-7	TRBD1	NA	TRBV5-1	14	TGCGCCAGCAGACCCGGGACAGGGTCCTACGAGCAGTACTTC	CASRPGTGSYEQYF
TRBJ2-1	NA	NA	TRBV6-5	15	TGTGCCAGCAGTTACTTGACGGGAGTAGGGAATGAGCAGTTCTTC	CASSYLTGVGNEQFF
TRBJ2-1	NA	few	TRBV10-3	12	TGTGCCATCAGTGAGTCCGGAAATGAGCAGTTCTTC	CAISESGNEQFF
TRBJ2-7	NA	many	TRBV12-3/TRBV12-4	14	TGTGCCAGCAGTCCCGGACTATCCAGCTACGAGCAGTACTTC	CASSPGLSSYEQYF
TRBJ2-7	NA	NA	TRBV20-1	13	TGCAGTGCTAGAGTAGCGCAACACTACGAGCAGTACTTC	CSARVAQHYEQYF
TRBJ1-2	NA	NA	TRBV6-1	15	TGTGCCAGCAGGGTTGGCGGCCAGGGGTTCTATGGCTACACCTTC	CASRVGGQGFYGYTF
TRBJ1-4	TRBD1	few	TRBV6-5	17	TGTGCCAGCAGTCACGACAGGGTTTCCTCAACTAATGAAAAACTGTTTTTT	CASSHDRVSSTNEKLFF
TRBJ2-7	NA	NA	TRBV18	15	TGTGCCAGCTCACTTCTCAGGGAGTCTACCTACGAGCAGTACTTC	CASSLLRESTYEQYF
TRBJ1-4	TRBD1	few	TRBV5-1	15	TGCGCCAGCAGCTTGGACGGGACAGCTAATGAAAAACTGTTTTTT	CASSLDGTANEKLFF
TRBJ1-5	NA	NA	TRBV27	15	TGTGCCAGCAGTTATCTCGGGACACCTCATCAGCCCCAGCATTTT	CASSYLGTPHQPQHF
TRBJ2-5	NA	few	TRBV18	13	TGTGCCAGCTCCCCACAAGGGATGGAGACCCAGTACTTC	CASSPQGMETQYF
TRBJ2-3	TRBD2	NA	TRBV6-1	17	TGTGCCAGCAGTCGCAGGGTGGGACTAAGTAGCACAGATACGCAGTATTTT	CASSRRVGLSSTDTQYF
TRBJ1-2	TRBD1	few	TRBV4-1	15	TGCGCCAGCAGCCCCGGACAGGGGCGGTACTATGGCTACACCTTC	CASSPGQGRYYGYTF
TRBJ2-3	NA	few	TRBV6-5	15	TGTGCCAGCAGTTACGGCCTAGGTGTCACAGATACGCAGTATTTT	CASSYGLGVTDTQYF
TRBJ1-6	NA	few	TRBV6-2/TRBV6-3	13	TGTGCCAGCAGCTCCCGGCGGGATTCACCCCTCCACTTT	CASSSRRDSPLHF
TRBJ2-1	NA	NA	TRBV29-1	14	TGCAGCGTTGAAGATACTAGCCGGGGGAATGAGCAGTTCTTC	CSVEDTSRGNEQFF
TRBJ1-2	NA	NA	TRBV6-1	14	TGTGCCAGCAGTGGACTCAGGGGTGCCTATGGCTACACCTTC	CASSGLRGAYGYTF
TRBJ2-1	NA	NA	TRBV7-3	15	TGTGCCAGCAGCGCCCAACTAGCATACGTCAATGAGCAGTTCTTC	CASSAQLAYVNEQFF
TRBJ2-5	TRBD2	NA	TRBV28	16	TGTGCCAGCAGTTTAAGGACTAGTGGGGTGAGCGCGACCCAGTACTTC	CASSLRTSGVSATQYF
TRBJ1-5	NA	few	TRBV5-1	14	TGCGCCAGCAGCTTGACAGGGCCCAATCAGCCCCAGCATTTT	CASSLTGPNQPQHF
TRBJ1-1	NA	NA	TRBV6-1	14	TGTGCCAGCAGGGAGGACCGCTTGAACACTGAAGCTTTCTTT	CASREDRLNTEAFF
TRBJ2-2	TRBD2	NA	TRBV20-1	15	TGCAGTGCTAGCAACCTAGCGGGAGTCGCCGGGGAGCTGTTTTTT	CSASNLAGVAGELFF
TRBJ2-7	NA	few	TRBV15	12	TGTGCCACCAGCAGAGATAAGGGACGCCAGTACTTC	CATSRDKGRQYF
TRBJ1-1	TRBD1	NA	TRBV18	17	TGTGCCAGCTCACCACTGGGACAGGGGCGAGTGGGCACTGAAGCTTTCTTT	CASSPLGQGRVGTEAFF
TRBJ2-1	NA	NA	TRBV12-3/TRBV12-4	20	TGTGCCAGCAGTTTTGAGAGGGCTAACCCCGTCCGAAGCTCCTATAATGAGCAGTTCTTC	CASSFERANPVRSSYNEQFF
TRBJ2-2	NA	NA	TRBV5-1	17	TGCGCCAGCAGCTTTAGGAGGGGTTCGGCGAACACCGGGGAGCTGTTTTTT	CASSFRRGSANTGELFF
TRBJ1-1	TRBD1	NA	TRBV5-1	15	TGCGCCAGCAGCTTGATGGGGACAGGAAACACTGAAGCTTTCTTT	CASSLMGTGNTEAFF
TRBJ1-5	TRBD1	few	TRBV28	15	TGTGCCAGCAGCCAACGGACAGGGGGAAGGCAGCCCCAGCATTTT	CASSQRTGGRQPQHF
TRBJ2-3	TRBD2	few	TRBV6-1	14	TGTGCCAGCTCGGGGGGTGCTTACACAGATACGCAGTATTTT	CASSGGAYTDTQYF
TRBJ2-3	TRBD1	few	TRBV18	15	TGTGCCAGCTCACCAGTGACAGGGTCGCCAGATACGCAGTATTTT	CASSPVTGSPDTQYF
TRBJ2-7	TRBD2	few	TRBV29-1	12	TGCAGCGCCTGGGGCGGGAGCTACGAGCAGTACTTC	CSAWGGSYEQYF
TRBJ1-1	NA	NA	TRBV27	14	TGTGCCAGCAGTTCCAGGAGCGTGAACACTGAAGCTTTCTTT	CASSSRSVNTEAFF
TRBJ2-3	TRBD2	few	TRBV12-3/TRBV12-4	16	TGTGCCAGCAGTCCAAGTTTGCTAGCGGCCACAGATACGCAGTATTTT	CASSPSLLAATDTQYF
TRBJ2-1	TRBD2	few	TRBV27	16	TGTGCCAGCAGTTCCCCGGAGCGGGAGGGCGGTAGTTCTTGGTTCTTC	CASSSPEREGGSSWFF
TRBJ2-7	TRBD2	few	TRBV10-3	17	TGTGCCATCAGTGAGCCCGGGGGACTAGCCGAAAACTACGAGCAGTACTTC	CAISEPGGLAENYEQYF